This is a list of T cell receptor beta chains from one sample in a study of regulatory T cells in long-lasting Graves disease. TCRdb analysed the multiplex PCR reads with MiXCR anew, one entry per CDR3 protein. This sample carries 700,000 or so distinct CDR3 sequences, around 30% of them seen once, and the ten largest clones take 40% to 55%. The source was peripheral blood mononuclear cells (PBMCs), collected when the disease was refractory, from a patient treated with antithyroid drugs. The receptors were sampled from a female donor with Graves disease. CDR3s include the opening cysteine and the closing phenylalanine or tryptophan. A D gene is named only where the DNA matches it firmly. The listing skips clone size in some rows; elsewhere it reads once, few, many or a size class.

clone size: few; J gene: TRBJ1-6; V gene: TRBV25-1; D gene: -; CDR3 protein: CASRSLLDSPLHF; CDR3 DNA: TGTGCCAGCAGGTCTCTACTGGATTCACCCCTCCACTTT
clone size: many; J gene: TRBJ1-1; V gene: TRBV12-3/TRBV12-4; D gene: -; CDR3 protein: CASTKTGNTEAFF; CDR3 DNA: TGTGCCAGCACTAAGACAGGGAACACTGAAGCTTTCTTT
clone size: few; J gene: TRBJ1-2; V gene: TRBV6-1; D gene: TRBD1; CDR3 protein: CASSPAPGQGADGYTF; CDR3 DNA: TGTGCCAGCAGTCCGGCCCCGGGACAGGGGGCGGATGGCTACACCTTC
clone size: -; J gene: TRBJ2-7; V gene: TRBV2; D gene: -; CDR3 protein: CASSEALDDSYEQYF; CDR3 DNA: TGTGCCAGCAGTGAAGCCCTGGACGACTCCTACGAGCAGTACTTC
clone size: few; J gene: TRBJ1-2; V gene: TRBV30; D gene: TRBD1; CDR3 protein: CASQGSANYGYTF; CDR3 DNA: TGTGCCTCACAGGGGTCGGCTAACTATGGCTACACCTTC
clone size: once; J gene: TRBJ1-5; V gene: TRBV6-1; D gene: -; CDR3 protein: CASSDTGLNQPQHF; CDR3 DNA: TGTGCCAGCAGTGACACAGGGCTCAATCAGCCCCAGCATTTT
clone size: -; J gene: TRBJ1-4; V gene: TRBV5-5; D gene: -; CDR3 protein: CASSSNGNEKLFF; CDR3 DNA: TGTGCCAGCAGTTCGAACGGAAATGAAAAACTGTTTTTT
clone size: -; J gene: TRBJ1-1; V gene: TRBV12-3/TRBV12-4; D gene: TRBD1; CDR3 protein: CASSLTTGRAFF; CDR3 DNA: TGTGCCAGCAGTCTTACGACAGGGCGGGCTTTCTTT
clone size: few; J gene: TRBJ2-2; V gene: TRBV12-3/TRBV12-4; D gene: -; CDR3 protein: CASSFGQTNTGELFF; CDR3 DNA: TGTGCCAGCAGTTTCGGACAGACGAACACCGGGGAGCTGTTTTTT
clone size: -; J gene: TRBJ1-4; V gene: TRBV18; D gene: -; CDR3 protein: CASSPWQGNEKLFF; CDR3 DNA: TGTGCCAGCTCACCATGGCAGGGCAATGAAAAACTGTTTTTT
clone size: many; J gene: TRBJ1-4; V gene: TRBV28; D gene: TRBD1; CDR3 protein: CASSPDRDRVEKLFF; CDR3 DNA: TGTGCCAGCAGTCCAGACCGGGACAGGGTTGAAAAACTGTTTTTT
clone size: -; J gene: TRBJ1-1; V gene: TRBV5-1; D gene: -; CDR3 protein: CASSLVFSSEAFF; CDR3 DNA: TGCGCCAGCAGCTTGGTCTTCTCAAGTGAAGCTTTCTTT
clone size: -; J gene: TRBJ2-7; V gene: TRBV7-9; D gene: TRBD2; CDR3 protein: CASSSPLSGSSNEQYF; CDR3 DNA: TGTGCCAGCAGCTCTCCTCTCAGCGGGAGTAGCAACGAGCAGTACTTC
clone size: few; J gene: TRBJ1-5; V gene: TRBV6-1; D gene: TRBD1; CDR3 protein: CASSSGTAQPQHF; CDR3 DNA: TGTGCCAGCAGTAGCGGGACAGCTCAGCCCCAGCATTTT
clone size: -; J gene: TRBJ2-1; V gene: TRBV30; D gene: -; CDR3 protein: CAWRGTPHTGEQFF; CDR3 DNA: TGTGCCTGGAGGGGCACGCCCCACACGGGTGAGCAGTTCTTC
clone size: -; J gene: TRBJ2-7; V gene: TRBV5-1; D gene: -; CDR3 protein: CASSLTPGPPLVRGQYF; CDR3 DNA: TGCGCCAGCAGCTTAACACCGGGGCCCCCCCTTGTACGAGGGCAGTACTTC
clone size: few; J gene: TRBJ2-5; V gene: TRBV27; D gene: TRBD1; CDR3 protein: CASSWGQGVHPETQYF; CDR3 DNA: TGTGCCAGCAGTTGGGGACAGGGGGTTCATCCGGAGACCCAGTACTTC
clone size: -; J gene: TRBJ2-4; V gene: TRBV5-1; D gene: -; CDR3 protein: CASSGGFLRGRNIQYF; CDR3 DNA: TGCGCCAGCAGCGGCGGATTCCTAAGGGGCCGGAACATTCAGTACTTC